This record concerns one T cell receptor (beta chain) sequence. Healthy Caucasian individuals from Russia aged 6 to 90 served as donors. Isolated PBMCs totaled at least 7 million in each sample. A minimum of 5 micrograms of total RNA was extracted per sample. Germline-derived CDR1 and CDR2 are LGHNA and YSLEER. There are 16 residues in the CDR3. V was pared by 3 bases and J by 7 bases, with 6 bases of the junction left unmatched. The use of a sample-barcoded 5' primer and a J-beta primer mix characterized a second PCR of roughly 6 to 11 cycles. Via MiXCR, TCRdb re-called the 5' RACE reads, giving one row per CDR3 protein. The sample holds around 940,000 distinct CDR3 sequences, approximately 50% seen once. This record belongs to a study of blood T cells in healthy people across ages.

The chain employs TRBV4-3 and TRBJ2-2, with 12 bases that match TRBD1. The sequencing input was blood. The TCR comes from a woman between 55 and 75 years old in good health. The CDR3 DNA reads as TGCGCCAGCAGCCAGGGACAGGGGGCGCTGAACGGGGAGCTGTTTTTT. This translates into CASSQGQGALNGELFF.